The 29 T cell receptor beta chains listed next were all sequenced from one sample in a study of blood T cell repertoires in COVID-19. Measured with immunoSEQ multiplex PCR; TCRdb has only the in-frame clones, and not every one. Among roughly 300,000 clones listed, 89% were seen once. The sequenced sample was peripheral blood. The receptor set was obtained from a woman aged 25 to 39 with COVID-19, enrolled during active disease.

CDR3 residues: CASSPHGVRYTEAFF. In nucleotides, the CDR3 is TGCGCCAGCAGCCCCCACGGGGTTCGGTACACTGAAGCTTTCTTT. The chain links TRBV5-1 to TRBJ1-1; no clear D gene. Germline lookup yields CDR1 SGHRS and CDR2 YFSETQ. The CDR3 runs 15 residues. V was trimmed by 4 bases and J by 3 bases, leaving 16 bases between them.

The CDR3 region is CASSPLTGPQPQHF. CDR3 sequence (DNA): TGTGCCAGCAGCCCCCTGACAGGCCCACAGCCCCAGCATTTT. The rearrangement joins TRBV4-2 to TRBJ1-5; D might be TRBD1 (6 bases). Trimming stripped 4 bases from V and 7 bases from J, with 14 bases between. The CDR3 sequence is 14 residues long. Germline-derived CDR1 and CDR2 are LGHNA and YNFKEQ.

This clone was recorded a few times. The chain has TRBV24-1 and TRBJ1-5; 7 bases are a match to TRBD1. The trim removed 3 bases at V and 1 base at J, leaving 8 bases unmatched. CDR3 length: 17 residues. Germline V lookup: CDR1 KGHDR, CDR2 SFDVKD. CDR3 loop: CATSDRLRDSSNQPQHF. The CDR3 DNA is TGTGCCACCAGTGATCGACTACGGGACAGCAGCAATCAGCCCCAGCATTTT.

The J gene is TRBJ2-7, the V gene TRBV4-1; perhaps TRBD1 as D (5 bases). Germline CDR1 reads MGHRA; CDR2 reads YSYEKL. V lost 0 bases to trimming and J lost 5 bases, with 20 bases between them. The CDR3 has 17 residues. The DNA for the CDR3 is TGCGCCAGCAGCCAAGATATTGACCAGGGTCACTGGAACGAGCAGTACTTC. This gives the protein CASSQDIDQGHWNEQYF.

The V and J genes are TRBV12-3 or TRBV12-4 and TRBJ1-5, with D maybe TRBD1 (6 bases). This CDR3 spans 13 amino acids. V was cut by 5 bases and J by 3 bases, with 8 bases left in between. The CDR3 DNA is TGTGCCAGCAGTCCAGGGGCCAATCAGCCCCAGCATTTT. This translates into CASSPGANQPQHF.

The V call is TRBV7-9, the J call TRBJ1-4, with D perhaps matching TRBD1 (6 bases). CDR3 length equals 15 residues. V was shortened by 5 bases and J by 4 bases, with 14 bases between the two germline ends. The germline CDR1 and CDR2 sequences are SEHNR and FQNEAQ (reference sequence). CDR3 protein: CASSPGGGVNEKLFF. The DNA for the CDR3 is TGTGCCAGCAGCCCAGGAGGGGGGGTTAATGAAAAACTGTTTTTT.

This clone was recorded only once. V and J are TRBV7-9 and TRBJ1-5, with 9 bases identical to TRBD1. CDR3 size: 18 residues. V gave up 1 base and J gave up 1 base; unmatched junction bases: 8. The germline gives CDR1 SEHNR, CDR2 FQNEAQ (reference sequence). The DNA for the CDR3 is TGTGCCAGCAGCTTAGTTGTCACAGGGGGCTTCAGCAATCAGCCCCAGCATTTT. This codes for CASSLVVTGGFSNQPQHF.

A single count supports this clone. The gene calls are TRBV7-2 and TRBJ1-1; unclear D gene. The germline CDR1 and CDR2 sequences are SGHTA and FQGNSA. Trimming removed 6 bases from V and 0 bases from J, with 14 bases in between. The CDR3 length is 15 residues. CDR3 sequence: CASRLSPRMNTEAFF. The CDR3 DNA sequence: TGTGCCAGCAGACTTAGCCCCCGGATGAACACTGAAGCTTTCTTT.

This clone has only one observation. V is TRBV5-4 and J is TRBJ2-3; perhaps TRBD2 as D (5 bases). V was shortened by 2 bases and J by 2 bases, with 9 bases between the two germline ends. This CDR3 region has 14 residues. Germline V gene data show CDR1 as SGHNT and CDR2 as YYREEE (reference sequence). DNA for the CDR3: TGTGCCAGCAGCTTCGGTAGCGCCACAGATACGCAGTATTTT. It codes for CASSFGSATDTQYF.

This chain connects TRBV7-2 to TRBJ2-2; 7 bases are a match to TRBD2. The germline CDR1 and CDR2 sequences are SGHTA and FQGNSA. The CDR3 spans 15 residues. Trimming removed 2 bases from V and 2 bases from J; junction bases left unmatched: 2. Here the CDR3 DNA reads TGTGCCAGCAGCTTACGGGGGGATAACACCGGGGAGCTGTTTTTT. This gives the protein CASSLRGDNTGELFF.

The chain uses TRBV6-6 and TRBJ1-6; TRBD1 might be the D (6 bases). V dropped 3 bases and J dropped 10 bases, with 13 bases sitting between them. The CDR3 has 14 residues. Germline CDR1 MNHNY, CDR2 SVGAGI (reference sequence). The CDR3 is CASSYTDSKSPLHF. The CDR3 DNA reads TGTGCCAGCAGTTATACGGACAGCAAATCACCCCTCCACTTT.

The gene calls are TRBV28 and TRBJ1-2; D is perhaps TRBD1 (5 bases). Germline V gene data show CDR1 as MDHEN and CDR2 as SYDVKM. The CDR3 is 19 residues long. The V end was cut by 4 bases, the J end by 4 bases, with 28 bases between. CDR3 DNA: TGTGCCAGCAGTTCTCCCGGGTACAGGACCCAAACCCGTCTCTATGGCTACACCTTC. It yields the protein CASSSPGYRTQTRLYGYTF.

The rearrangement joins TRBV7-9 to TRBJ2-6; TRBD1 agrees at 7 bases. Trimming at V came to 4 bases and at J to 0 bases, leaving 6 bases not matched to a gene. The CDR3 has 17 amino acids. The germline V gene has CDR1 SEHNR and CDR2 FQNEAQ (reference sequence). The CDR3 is CASSSGTANSGANVLTF. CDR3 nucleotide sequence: TGTGCCAGCAGCTCGGGGACAGCCAACTCTGGGGCCAACGTCCTGACTTTC.

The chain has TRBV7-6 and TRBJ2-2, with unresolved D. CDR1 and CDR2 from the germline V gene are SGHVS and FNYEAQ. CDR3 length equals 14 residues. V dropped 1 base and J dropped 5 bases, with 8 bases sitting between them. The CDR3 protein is CASSLGSGTGELFF. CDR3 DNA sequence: TGTGCCAGCAGCTTAGGATCCGGTACCGGGGAGCTGTTTTTT.

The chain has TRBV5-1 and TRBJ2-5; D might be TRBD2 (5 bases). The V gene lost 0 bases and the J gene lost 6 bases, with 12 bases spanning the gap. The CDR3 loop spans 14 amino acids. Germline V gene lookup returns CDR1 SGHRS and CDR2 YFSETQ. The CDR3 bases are TGCGCCAGCAGCTTGGAACCTAGCAGGAAGACCCAGTACTTC. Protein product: CASSLEPSRKTQYF.

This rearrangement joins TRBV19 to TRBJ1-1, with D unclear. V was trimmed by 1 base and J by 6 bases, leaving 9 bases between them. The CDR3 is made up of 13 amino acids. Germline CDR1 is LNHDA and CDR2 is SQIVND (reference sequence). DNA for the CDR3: TGTGCCAGTAGTATAGGACTGGCGGCTGAAGCTTTCTTT. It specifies CASSIGLAAEAFF.

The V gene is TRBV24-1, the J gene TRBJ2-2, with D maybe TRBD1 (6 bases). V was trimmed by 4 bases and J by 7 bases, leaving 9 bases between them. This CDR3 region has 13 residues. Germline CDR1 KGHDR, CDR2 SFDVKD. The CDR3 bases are TGTGCCACCAGTGACCCAGGGGTCGGGGAGCTGTTTTTT. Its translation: CATSDPGVGELFF.

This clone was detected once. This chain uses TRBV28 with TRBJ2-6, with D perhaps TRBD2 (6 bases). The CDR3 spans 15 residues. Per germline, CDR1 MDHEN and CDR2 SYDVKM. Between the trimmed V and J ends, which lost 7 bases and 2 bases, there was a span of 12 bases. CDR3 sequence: CASTGGKTGANVLTF. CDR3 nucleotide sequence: TGTGCCAGCACCGGGGGAAAAACTGGGGCCAACGTCCTGACTTTC.

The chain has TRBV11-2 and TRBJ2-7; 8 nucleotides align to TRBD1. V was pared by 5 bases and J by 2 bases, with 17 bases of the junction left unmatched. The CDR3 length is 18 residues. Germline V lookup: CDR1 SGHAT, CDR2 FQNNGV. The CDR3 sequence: CASSPIGRTTGQAYEQYV. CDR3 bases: TGTGCCAGCAGCCCCATCGGACGCACGACGGGACAGGCCTACGAGCAGTACGTC.

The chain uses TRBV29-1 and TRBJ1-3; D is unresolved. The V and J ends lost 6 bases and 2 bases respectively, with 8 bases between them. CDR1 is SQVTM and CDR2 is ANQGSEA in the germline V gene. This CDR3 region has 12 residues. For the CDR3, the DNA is TGCAGCGTAGGAGGGCCTGGAAACACCATATATTTT. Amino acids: CSVGGPGNTIYF.

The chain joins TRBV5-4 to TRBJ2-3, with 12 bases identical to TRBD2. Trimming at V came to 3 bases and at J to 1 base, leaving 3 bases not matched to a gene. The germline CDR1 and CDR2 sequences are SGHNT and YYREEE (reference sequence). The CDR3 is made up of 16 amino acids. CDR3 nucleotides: TGTGCCAGCAGCTCGGCTAGCGGGGGGGGCACAGATACGCAGTATTTT. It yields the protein CASSSASGGGTDTQYF.

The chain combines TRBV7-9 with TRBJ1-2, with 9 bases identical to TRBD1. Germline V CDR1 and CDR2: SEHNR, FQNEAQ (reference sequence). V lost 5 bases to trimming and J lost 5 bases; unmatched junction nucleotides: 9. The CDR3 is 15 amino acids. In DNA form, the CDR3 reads TGTGCCAGCAGCCCCGAAAACGACAGGGGGTATGGCTACACCTTC. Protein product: CASSPENDRGYGYTF.

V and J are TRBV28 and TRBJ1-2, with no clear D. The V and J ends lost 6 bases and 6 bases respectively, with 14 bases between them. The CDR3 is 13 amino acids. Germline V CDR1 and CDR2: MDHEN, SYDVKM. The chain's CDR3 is CASSLKTVNGYTF. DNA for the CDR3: TGTGCCAGCAGCCTAAAAACAGTGAATGGCTACACCTTC.

The CDR3 coding sequence is TGTGCCAGCAGTTCAGGGGGCAGGTATGGCTACACCTTC. This gives the protein CASSSGGRYGYTF. This rearrangement joins TRBV12-3 or TRBV12-4 to TRBJ1-2; 8 bases fit TRBD1. The J segment lost 5 bases and the V segment lost 4 bases, leaving 3 bases of the junction unmatched. The length of the CDR3 is 13 residues.

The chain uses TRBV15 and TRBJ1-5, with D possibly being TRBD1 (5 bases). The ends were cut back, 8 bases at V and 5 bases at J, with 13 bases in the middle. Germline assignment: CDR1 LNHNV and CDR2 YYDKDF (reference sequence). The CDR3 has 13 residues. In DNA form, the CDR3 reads TGTGCCACCCGGGGACGGGGGGATCAGCCCCAGCATTTT. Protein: CATRGRGDQPQHF.

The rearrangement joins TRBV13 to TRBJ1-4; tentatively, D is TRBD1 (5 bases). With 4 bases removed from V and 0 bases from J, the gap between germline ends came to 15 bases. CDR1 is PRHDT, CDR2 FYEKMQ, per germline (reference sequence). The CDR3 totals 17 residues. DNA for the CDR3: TGTGCCAGCAGCTGGGGCGGGGCGGTGGCAACTAATGAAAAACTGTTTTTT. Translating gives CASSWGGAVATNEKLFF. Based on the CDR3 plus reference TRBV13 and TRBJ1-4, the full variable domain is AAGVIQSPRHLIKEKRETATLKCYPIPRHDTVYWYQQGPGQDPQFLISFYEKMQSDKGSIPDRFSAQQFSDYHSELNMSSLELGDSALYFCASSWGGAVATNEKLFFGSGTQLSVL.

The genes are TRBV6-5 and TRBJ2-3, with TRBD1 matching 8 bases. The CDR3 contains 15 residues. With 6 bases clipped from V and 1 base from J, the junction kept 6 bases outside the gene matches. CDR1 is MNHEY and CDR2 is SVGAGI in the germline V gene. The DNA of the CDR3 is TGTGCCAGCAGACGACAGGGGCTCGGCACAGATACGCAGTATTTT. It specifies CASRRQGLGTDTQYF.

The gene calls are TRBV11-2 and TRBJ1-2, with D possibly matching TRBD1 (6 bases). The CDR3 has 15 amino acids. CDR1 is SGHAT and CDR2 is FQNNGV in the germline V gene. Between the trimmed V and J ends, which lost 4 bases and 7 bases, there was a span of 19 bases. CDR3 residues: CASSSEHRVLGGYTF. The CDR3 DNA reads TGTGCCAGCAGCTCCGAACACAGGGTTTTAGGTGGCTACACCTTC.

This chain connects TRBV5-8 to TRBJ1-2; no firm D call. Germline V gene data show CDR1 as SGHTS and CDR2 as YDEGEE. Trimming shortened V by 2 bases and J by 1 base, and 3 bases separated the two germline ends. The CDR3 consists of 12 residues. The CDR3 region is CASSFLNYGYTF. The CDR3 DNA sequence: TGTGCCAGCAGCTTCCTTAACTATGGCTACACCTTC.